This TCR beta chain was identified in a study of blood T cell repertoires in COVID-19. TCRdb's copy holds only in-frame clones and misses some; the assay was immunoSEQ multiplex PCR. The sample has 150,000 to 200,000 clones, less than 90% seen once. Germline V gene lookup returns CDR1 MNHEY and CDR2 SVGAGI. V was shortened by 6 bases and J by 0 bases, with 14 bases between the two germline ends. The CDR3 is 15 amino acids. This sequence originates from a human donor with acute COVID-19. The donor label of this sample is uncertain. The sequencing sample was made of PBMCs or T cells enriched from blood (not recorded which). V usage is TRBV6-5 and J usage is TRBJ2-5; a possible D gene is TRBD1 (5 bases). The DNA for the CDR3 is TGTGCCAGCAGCCTCGGACACCGTTACCAAGAGACCCAGTACTTC. Protein: CASSLGHRYQETQYF.